This T cell receptor (beta chain) derives from a study of regulatory T cells in long-lasting Graves disease. Overall study findings and caveats: Favoring TRBV28, TRBJ1-2 and TRBJ2-5 was a feature seen in persistent disease.

A remark on this clonotype: The antigen is unknown.

Time point reported: newly diagnosed GD, antithyroid drugs for less than 3 months. From PBMCs, RNA was extracted and then used to make the TCR library. Investigators prepared the TCR beta libraries by applying iRepertoire HTBI primers and Arm-PCR of CDR3 regions. Methods used by the authors: Taken together, the samples had 55 to 70 TRBV and more than 12 TRBJ segments identified. TCRdb re-called the multiplex PCR reads through MiXCR, storing one row per CDR3 protein. TCRdb assigned the V and J calls; the authors' analysis was not used. The sample carries 240,000 or so distinct CDR3 sequences, 20% to 25% recorded once. Germline CDR1 and CDR2: DFQATT and SNEGSKA (reference sequence). Deletions cut 5 bases from V and 3 bases from J, with 11 bases between. This CDR3 spans 13 amino acids.

This TCR was recovered from a female donor with Graves disease. The source was peripheral blood mononuclear cells (PBMCs), collected at new diagnosis, from a patient treated with antithyroid drugs. The chain uses TRBV20-1 and TRBJ2-1; possibly TRBD1 for D (6 bases). In nucleotides, the CDR3 is TGCAGTGCTCCAGGGGTCCACTACAATGAGCAGTTCTTC. This codes for CSAPGVHYNEQFF.